This TCR beta chain was sequenced in a study of OX40 agonist ivuxolimab in advanced cancers. On the study more broadly: Six ivuxolimab dose levels, 0.01 to 10 mg/kg, were given intravenously every 2 weeks. A male proportion of just over 80% was recorded, with mean age 60 years and range roughly 20 to 90. Among those treated, three patients had partial responses, one with hepatocellular carcinoma and two with cutaneous melanoma. Study outcomes and limitations: Compared with CD4+, CD8+ T cells on average had more expanded clones.

The CDR3 extends over 14 amino acids. Looked up from germline, CDR1 is MNHEY and CDR2 is SMNVEV (reference sequence). The ends lost 3 bases at V and 6 bases at J; junction bases unmatched: 2. In the case of this clone: Its antigen is not known.

Profiled with immunoSEQ multiplex PCR; TCRdb holds only in-frame clones, not every one. The repertoire holds approximately 13,000 clones, under 70% seen once, with approximately 26% in the top ten. This TCR was sampled from an adult with an advanced solid tumor such as melanoma, head and neck, liver or kidney cancer. The source material was CD4+ or CD8+ T cells sorted from blood, sampled in a trial of the OX40 agonist ivuxolimab. The rearrangement uses TRBV27 and TRBJ2-1, with 10 bases fitting TRBD2. The CDR3 DNA is TGTGCCAGCAGTTTCGCTAGCGGGAGCAATGAGCAGTTCTTC. Encoded protein: CASSFASGSNEQFF.